Listed here are 20 T cell receptor beta chains from one sample, sequenced in a study of T cells in localized non-small cell lung cancer. Clones were sequenced by immunoSEQ multiplex PCR, and TCRdb holds only the in-frame ones, with some missing. Among 30,000 to 40,000 clones listed, over 70% were seen once. The sample was peripheral blood, taken before any cancer treatment. Receptors originate from a male donor aged 60 or older with stage III squamous cell lung carcinoma.

This chain links TRBV27 with TRBJ1-3; 11 bases match TRBD1. Germline V CDR1 and CDR2: MNHEY, SMNVEV (reference sequence). CDR3 size: 17 residues. With V trimmed by 8 bases and J by 0 bases, 9 bases remained unmatched. The CDR3 sequence is CASSPGTGGYSGNTIYF. DNA for the CDR3: TGTGCCAGCTCACCCGGGACAGGGGGTTACTCTGGAAACACCATATATTTT.

The CDR3 coding sequence is TGTGCCAGCAGCGTAGCGGGATACACCGGGGAGCTGTTTTTT. This encodes CASSVAGYTGELFF. The rearrangement links TRBV9 to TRBJ2-2; maybe TRBD2 (5 bases). Germline CDR1 is SGDLS and CDR2 is YYNGEE. CDR3 length: 14 amino acids. V lost 0 bases and J lost 3, with 6 bases in between.

The chain recombines TRBV7-8 with TRBJ1-1, with D possibly being TRBD1 (5 bases). The CDR3 runs to 15 residues. V was cut by 2 bases and J by 1 base, with 11 bases left in between. The germline CDR1 and CDR2 sequences are SGHVS and FQNEAQ. The CDR3 nucleotides are TGTGCCAGCAGCTTACCCGGGACGGCGAACACTGAAGCTTTCTTT. Translated, it gives CASSLPGTANTEAFF.

J is TRBJ2-5 and V is TRBV29-1; TRBD1 might be the D (6 bases). The CDR3 contains 15 residues. The germline V gene encodes CDR1 SQVTM and CDR2 ANQGSEA. The germline V and J ends were trimmed by 0 bases and 5 bases, with 16 bases remaining between them. The CDR3: CSVEDHRVWGETQYF. The CDR3 region has the DNA TGCAGCGTTGAAGACCACAGGGTTTGGGGGGAGACCCAGTACTTC.

This clone was recorded once. The chain is built from TRBV21-1 and TRBJ2-2; TRBD2 is the table's D call, not checked against the DNA. TRBV21-1 is designated a pseudogene. This CDR3 comprises 15 residues. CDR3 sequence (DNA): TGTGCCAGCATCCGACTAGCGGGAGACACCGGGGAGCTGTTTTTT. Translated, it gives CASIRLAGDTGELFF.

The chain uses TRBV6-5 and TRBJ2-1; 7 positions agree with TRBD1. After removal of 6 bases from V and 7 bases from J, the junction contained 3 bases not matched to a gene. CDR3 size: 12 residues. Germline V CDR1 and CDR2: MNHEY, SVGAGI. The CDR3 region is CASSSTGNEQFF. As DNA, the CDR3 is TGTGCCAGCAGCTCGACAGGGAATGAGCAGTTCTTC.

The genes are TRBV25-1 and TRBJ2-1, with D uncertain. Trimming removed 7 bases from V and 2 bases from J, with 12 bases in between. The CDR3 runs 14 residues. Germline V gives CDR1 MGHDK, CDR2 SYGVNS. Here the CDR3 reads CASKRNNPYNEQFF. The CDR3 DNA reads TGTGCCAGCAAAAGAAATAACCCCTACAATGAGCAGTTCTTC.

The J gene is TRBJ1-5, the V gene TRBV4-2, with TRBD1 matching 7 bases. Germline V gene data show CDR1 as LGHNA and CDR2 as YNFKEQ. J was trimmed by 7 bases and V by 0 bases; bases with no gene match: 3. CDR3 length: 14 residues. For the CDR3, the DNA is TGTGCCAGCAGCCAAGAGACAGGGAGACAGCCCCAGCATTTT. The encoded protein is CASSQETGRQPQHF.

This rearrangement joins TRBV5-1 to TRBJ1-1, with D unclear. Looked up from germline, CDR1 is SGHRS and CDR2 is YFSETQ. This CDR3 has 11 amino acids. V was trimmed by 0 bases and J by 6 bases, leaving 3 bases between them. The CDR3 sequence: CASSLDAEAFF. CDR3 nucleotide sequence: TGCGCCAGCAGCTTGGACGCTGAAGCTTTCTTT.

This chain connects TRBV6-5 to TRBJ2-2; D gene uncertain. The CDR3 extends over 12 amino acids. V was pared by 2 bases and J by 7 bases, with 5 bases between. Germline V gene lookup returns CDR1 MNHEY and CDR2 SVGAGI. As DNA, the CDR3 is TGTGCCAGCAGTTACGATAGCGGGGAGCTGTTTTTT. The encoded protein is CASSYDSGELFF.

J is TRBJ2-5 and V is TRBV9; a possible D gene is TRBD1 (6 bases). V lost 3 bases to trimming and J lost 5 bases, with 14 bases between them. The CDR3 sequence is 14 residues long. CDR1 is SGDLS and CDR2 is YYNGEE in the germline V gene. The CDR3 nucleotides are TGTGCCAGCAGCGAGGGACCTCAGGGGGAGACCCAGTACTTC. It yields the protein CASSEGPQGETQYF.

CDR3 in amino acids: CASSESRGGGGELFF. For the CDR3, the DNA is TGTGCCAGCAGTGAATCTAGGGGGGGCGGCGGGGAGCTGTTTTTT. The gene calls are TRBV2 and TRBJ2-2, with a weak D call TRBD2 (7 bases). From germline, CDR1 is SNHLY and CDR2 FYNNEI. The CDR3 covers 15 residues. V lost 2 bases to trimming and J lost 7 bases, with 14 bases between them.

The rearrangement joins TRBV19 to TRBJ1-5; D ambiguous. This CDR3 spans 14 amino acids. Germline CDR1 LNHDA, CDR2 SQIVND (reference sequence). The ends were cut back, 5 bases at V and 3 bases at J, with 11 bases in the middle. CDR3 residues: CASSYNRANQPQHF. Here the CDR3 DNA reads TGTGCCAGTAGTTATAATAGGGCCAATCAGCCCCAGCATTTT.

The chain links TRBV18 to TRBJ1-4; TRBD1 agrees at 7 bases. Trimming took 2 bases from V and 5 from J; bases not matched to a gene: 8. In germline, CDR1 is KGHSH, CDR2 LQKENI. The CDR3 loop spans 16 amino acids. DNA of the CDR3: TGTGCCAGCTCACCATCCAGGGGGGTTGAAAATGAAAAACTGTTTTTT. This codes for CASSPSRGVENEKLFF.

The chain couples TRBV11-2 to TRBJ2-1; D is possibly TRBD2 (6 bases). The V and J ends lost 5 bases and 4 bases respectively, with 18 bases between them. The germline V gene encodes CDR1 SGHAT and CDR2 FQNNGV. The CDR3 sequence is 16 residues long. The CDR3, as DNA: TGTGCCAGCAGCAAAACGGGACTCCGGGGTTACAATGAGCAGTTCTTC. It encodes CASSKTGLRGYNEQFF.

CDR3 protein: CASSLAGGNYEQYF. In DNA, the CDR3 is TGTGCCAGCAGCTTGGCCGGGGGGAACTACGAGCAGTACTTC. This chain connects TRBV5-4 to TRBJ2-7, with 7 bases identical to TRBD2. V gave up 0 bases and J gave up 3 bases; unmatched junction bases: 3. This CDR3 contains 14 residues. Germline V lookup: CDR1 SGHNT, CDR2 YYREEE (reference sequence).

The V and J genes are TRBV2 and TRBJ1-4; TRBD1 is a possible D gene (5 bases). Germline values: CDR1 SNHLY, CDR2 FYNNEI. V dropped 4 bases and J dropped 8 bases, with 14 bases sitting between them. This CDR3 contains 14 residues. CDR3 loop: CASSVQGGNEKLFF. The CDR3 bases are TGTGCCAGCAGTGTCCAGGGCGGAAACGAAAAACTGTTTTTT.

The V call is TRBV5-1, the J call TRBJ2-1; D unresolved. Germline V gene lookup returns CDR1 SGHRS and CDR2 YFSETQ. This CDR3 is built from 11 residues. Trimming pared 0 bases from V and 9 bases from J, leaving 4 bases between. CDR3 protein: CASSLAGEQFF. The CDR3 nucleotides are TGCGCCAGCAGCTTGGCTGGTGAGCAGTTCTTC.

CDR3 coding DNA: TGCGCCAGCAGCCAAGGGACAGGGTACGGGGATACGCAGTATTTT. Protein product: CASSQGTGYGDTQYF. V gene TRBV4-1 combines with J gene TRBJ2-3, with TRBD1 matching over 8 bases. Looked up from germline, CDR1 is MGHRA and CDR2 is YSYEKL. Trimming cost V 1 base and J 6 bases; bases outside gene matches: 6. The CDR3 has 15 residues.

This clone was picked up a small number of times. This sequence joins TRBV29-1 and TRBJ2-5, with 8 bases matching TRBD1. J lost 4 bases, V lost 6 bases, and 1 base had no gene match. CDR3 size: 11 residues. Germline CDR1 SQVTM, CDR2 ANQGSEA. CDR3 residues: CSVTGGETQYF. The CDR3 bases are TGCAGCGTCACAGGGGGAGAGACCCAGTACTTC.